The entry that follows covers one T cell receptor (beta chain) sequence. The target antigen is unknown. Repertoires were generated with immunoSEQ multiplex PCR, while TCRdb's copy carries only in-frame clones and drops some. Altogether 20,000 to 30,000 clones are present, approximately 90% being singletons, with the ten largest covering over 3.5%. Trimming removed 1 base at V and 4 bases at J, with 10 bases between. Germline lookup yields CDR1 SEHNR and CDR2 FQNEAQ (reference sequence). The CDR3 extends over 14 amino acids. These data belong to a study of T cells in localized non-small cell lung cancer. Whole-study findings and limits: Heterogeneity remains possible, as sequencing covered one tumor region only. There were a median around 59 of the top 100 tumor clones appearing in adjacent lung. Uninvolved adjacent lung showed peak T cell clonality, exceeding tumor. Those with higher blood T cell density had longer overall survival.

The sample consisted of peripheral blood, taken before any cancer treatment. V is TRBV7-9 and J is TRBJ1-2, with D uncertain. The source is a female donor older than 55 with stage II squamous cell lung carcinoma. The CDR3 DNA is TGTGCCAGCAGCTTAGTGGCAGGCACCTATGGCTACACCTTC. Translating gives CASSLVAGTYGYTF. Variable domain in full (rest from reference TRBV7-9 and TRBJ1-2): DTGVSQNPRHKITKRGQNVTFRCDPISEHNRLYWYRQTLGQGPEFLTYFQNEAQLEKSRLLSDRFSAERPKGSFSTLEIQRTEQGDSAMYLCASSLVAGTYGYTFGSGTRLTVV.